At least ten counts were recorded for the clone carrying this T cell receptor (beta chain). Antigen specificity is unknown. Attachment of unique molecular identifiers to individual cDNA molecules was performed. TCRdb re-analysed the 5' RACE reads in MiXCR, keeping a single row per CDR3 protein. Of roughly 38,000 distinct CDR3 sequences listed, around 5.4% are singletons. The data belong to a study of early T cells in non-severe SARS-CoV-2 infection. Study outcomes and limitations: CD4 and private specificities were missed by VDJdb matching, which favored anti-spike CD8 responses.

Material: whole blood, obtained at baseline. The clonotype originates from an adult who was a healthcare worker with PCR-confirmed SARS-CoV-2 infection or an uninfected control (not recorded which).

As DNA, the CDR3 is TGTGCCAGCAGACTGGGACAGGCGGTCTACGAGCAGTACTTC. Amino acid sequence: CASRLGQAVYEQYF. This chain joins TRBV2 and TRBJ2-7, with 8 positions matching TRBD1. Trimming took 6 bases from V and 3 from J; bases not matched to a gene: 7. The CDR3 length is 14 residues. Per germline, CDR1 SNHLY and CDR2 FYNNEI.